A single sample is the source of the 24 T cell receptor beta chains below, sequenced in a study of T cell changes during pregnancy in multiple sclerosis. Profiled with immunoSEQ multiplex PCR; TCRdb holds only in-frame clones, not every one. Among tens of thousands of clones listed, 91% were seen once. The sample consisted of peripheral blood, taken in the third trimester of pregnancy. All receptors derive from a female donor in good health, enrolled as a control in a pregnancy study.

The CDR3: CASSFESSNQPQHF. The CDR3 DNA sequence: TGCGCCAGCAGCTTTGAGTCTTCCAATCAGCCCCAGCATTTT. The rearrangement joins TRBV5-1 to TRBJ1-5; no firm D call. This CDR3 contains 14 residues. Germline CDR1 reads SGHRS; CDR2 reads YFSETQ. The ends were cut back, 2 bases at V and 3 bases at J, with 9 bases in the middle.

CDR3 nucleotides: TGTGCCAGCAGTTTGGAGGGGCTGAACACTGAAGCTTTCTTT. This encodes CASSLEGLNTEAFF. The V and J genes are TRBV6-6 and TRBJ1-1; tentatively, D is TRBD1 (5 bases). The germline CDR1 and CDR2 sequences are MNHNY and SVGAGI (reference sequence). The CDR3 covers 14 residues. Trimming took 4 bases from V and 0 from J, leaving 9 bases between them.

The rearrangement links TRBV7-6 to TRBJ2-3; 11 nucleotides match TRBD2. With V trimmed by 5 bases and J by 6 bases, 7 bases remained unmatched. CDR3 length equals 15 residues. The germline V gene has CDR1 SGHVS and CDR2 FNYEAQ. CDR3 sequence: CASSPGLAVPDTQYF. The CDR3 nucleotides read TGTGCCAGCAGCCCGGGACTAGCGGTCCCGGATACGCAGTATTTT.

The V and J genes are TRBV5-1 and TRBJ1-1; 7 bases fit TRBD1. Germline CDR1 reads SGHRS; CDR2 reads YFSETQ. Trimming took 4 bases from V and 2 from J; bases not matched to a gene: 11. The CDR3 is 16 amino acids. The CDR3 nucleotides read TGCGCCAGCAGCCCGGGGGACAGCCCAACAAACACTGAAGCTTTCTTT. Translated, it gives CASSPGDSPTNTEAFF.

This rearrangement joins TRBV6-1 to TRBJ2-7, with 7 bases aligning to TRBD2. CDR3 length equals 13 residues. The germline gives CDR1 MNHNS, CDR2 SASEGT. V was pared by 8 bases and J by 2 bases, with 6 bases of the junction left unmatched. The DNA for the CDR3 is TGTGCCAGCGACCCCGGGGGGACCTACGAGCAGTACTTC. Encoded protein: CASDPGGTYEQYF.

This clone was detected only a few times. The rearrangement links TRBV11-2 to TRBJ1-2, with 11 positions matching TRBD1. The junction had 2 bases not matched to a gene; V was cut back by 5 bases and J by 3 bases. The CDR3 is 14 amino acids. In germline, CDR1 is SGHAT, CDR2 FQNNGV. The CDR3 DNA is TGTGCCAGCAGCCGGGACAGGGGGGACTATGGCTACACCTTC. It translates to CASSRDRGDYGYTF.

The chain couples TRBV6-5 to TRBJ1-2; 7 bases map to TRBD1. This CDR3 has 12 amino acids. Germline loops: CDR1 MNHEY, CDR2 SVGAGI. The V and J ends lost 6 bases and 4 bases, in that order; junction bases with no gene match: 2. CDR3 region: CASRRQGYGYTF. The CDR3 nucleotides read TGTGCCAGCAGGAGACAGGGCTATGGCTACACCTTC.

The chain joins TRBV2 to TRBJ2-3; TRBD1 aligns across 9 bases. There are 13 residues in the CDR3. J gave up 6 bases and V 7 bases, and 5 bases lay outside the gene matches. Germline-derived CDR1 and CDR2 are SNHLY and FYNNEI. The CDR3 sequence is CASKGTGYDTQYF. The CDR3 bases are TGTGCCAGCAAGGGGACAGGGTACGATACGCAGTATTTT.

V is TRBV11-2 and J is TRBJ1-2; 9 bases line up with TRBD1. Germline V gives CDR1 SGHAT, CDR2 FQNNGV. This CDR3 contains 17 residues. V was pared by 5 bases and J by 0 bases, with 10 bases of the junction left unmatched. The CDR3 sequence: CASSNSNRGRSNYGYTF. The CDR3 nucleotides are TGTGCCAGCAGCAACAGCAACAGGGGGCGGTCTAACTATGGCTACACCTTC.

The chain is built from TRBV19 and TRBJ1-5; 9 bases are a match to TRBD1. The CDR3 length is 14 residues. Germline CDR1 reads LNHDA; CDR2 reads SQIVND (reference sequence). The V gene end was trimmed by 6 bases and the J gene end by 5 bases; junction bases not matched to a gene: 5. This CDR3 reads CASSKDRGHQPQHF. CDR3 nucleotides: TGTGCCAGTAGCAAGGACAGGGGCCATCAGCCCCAGCATTTT.

The chain combines TRBV19 with TRBJ1-2; 7 bases agree with TRBD1. Looked up from germline, CDR1 is LNHDA and CDR2 is SQIVND (reference sequence). V shed 5 bases and J 4 bases; nucleotides not matched to a gene: 7. The CDR3 is 14 amino acids. CDR3 protein: CASSRQGNSYGYTF. CDR3 DNA sequence: TGTGCCAGTAGTCGACAGGGAAACTCCTATGGCTACACCTTC.

The gene calls are TRBV6-1 and TRBJ1-4, with D perhaps TRBD1 (5 bases). Germline V gene lookup returns CDR1 MNHNS and CDR2 SASEGT. The CDR3 contains 15 residues. Trimming shortened V by 0 bases and J by 5 bases, and 10 bases separated the two germline ends. The chain's CDR3 is CASSEAMEGNEKLFF. CDR3 coding DNA: TGTGCCAGCAGTGAAGCAATGGAGGGGAATGAAAAACTGTTTTTT.

This clone was counted a few times. The chain employs TRBV14 and TRBJ2-7; D not certain. This CDR3 is 15 amino acids long. CDR1 and CDR2 from the germline V gene are SGHDN and FVKESK. V gave up 1 base and J gave up 3 bases, with 13 bases separating them. CDR3 nucleotides: TGTGCCAGCAGCCAAGGGTTTATCTCCTACTACGAGCAGTACTTC. Amino acid sequence: CASSQGFISYYEQYF. The full variable domain, rest sourced from reference TRBV14 and TRBJ2-7, is EAGVTQFPSHSVIEKGQTVTLRCDPISGHDNLYWYRRVMGKEIKFLLHFVKESKQDESGMPNNRFLAERTGGTYSTLKVQPAELEDSGVYFCASSQGFISYYEQYFGPGTRLTVT.

CDR3 in amino acids: CASTSTASTDTQYF. CDR3 nucleotides: TGTGCCAGTACCTCAACCGCGTCCACAGATACGCAGTATTTT. V is TRBV19 and J is TRBJ2-3, with D hard to call. CDR1 and CDR2 from the germline V gene are LNHDA and SQIVND (reference sequence). This CDR3 contains 14 residues. The V and J ends lost 7 bases and 2 bases respectively, with 13 bases between them.

V and J are TRBV18 and TRBJ2-1; the match to TRBD1 covers 8 bases. V lost 0 bases and J lost 4; bases outside the gene matches: 8. Germline CDR1 KGHSH, CDR2 LQKENI. The length of the CDR3 is 17 residues. The CDR3 DNA sequence: TGTGCCAGCTCACCACCGCGCCAGGGGGCGGATTACAATGAGCAGTTCTTC. This codes for CASSPPRQGADYNEQFF.

This chain links TRBV5-1 with TRBJ2-3, with TRBD2 matching over 12 bases. Trimming cost V 1 base and J 4 bases; bases outside gene matches: 13. CDR1 is SGHRS and CDR2 is YFSETQ in the germline V gene. This CDR3 spans 19 amino acids. The CDR3 sequence: CASSLRGSSGGARADTQYF. Written as DNA, the CDR3 is TGCGCCAGCAGCTTGAGAGGATCTAGCGGGGGGGCCAGGGCAGATACGCAGTATTTT.

The rearrangement links TRBV19 to TRBJ1-5; maybe TRBD1 (6 bases). This CDR3 is built from 16 residues. Germline lookup yields CDR1 LNHDA and CDR2 SQIVND (reference sequence). The ends were cut back, 7 bases at V and 5 bases at J, with 21 bases in the middle. CDR3 sequence reads: CASTSLPRGGDQPQHF. The CDR3 coding sequence is TGTGCCAGTACCTCCCTCCCCAGGGGTGGTGATCAGCCCCAGCATTTT.

This rearrangement joins TRBV13 to TRBJ2-7; TRBD1 agrees at 7 bases. J was trimmed by 3 bases and V by 0 bases; bases with no gene match: 2. CDR1 PRHDT and CDR2 FYEKMQ come from the germline V gene (reference sequence). This CDR3 has 14 residues. CDR3 DNA: TGTGCCAGCAGCTTAGGAGGGGGCGGCTACGAGCAGTACTTC. Encoded protein: CASSLGGGGYEQYF.

This chain connects TRBV7-9 to TRBJ2-1; 8 bases fit TRBD2. Germline V gene data show CDR1 as SEHNR and CDR2 as FQNEAQ (reference sequence). This CDR3 is 13 amino acids long. V was clipped by 2 bases and J by 6 bases; unmatched bases: 0. The DNA for the CDR3 is TGTGCCAGCAGCTTAAGCGGGGGCAATGAGCAGTTCTTC. This gives the protein CASSLSGGNEQFF.

The chain is built from TRBV28 and TRBJ1-4; no reliable D call. CDR3 length equals 15 residues. Trimming removed 5 bases from V and 6 bases from J, with 16 bases in between. In germline, CDR1 is MDHEN, CDR2 SYDVKM. CDR3 coding DNA: TGTGCCAGCAGTAGCCCAAGGGAGGGAGATGAAAAACTGTTTTTT. Encoded protein: CASSSPREGDEKLFF.

The table lists this clone with a count of one. The rearrangement joins TRBV6-1 to TRBJ2-7, with TRBD1 identical over 10 bases. The V and J ends lost 6 bases and 2 bases, in that order; junction bases with no gene match: 7. The germline V gene has CDR1 MNHNS and CDR2 SASEGT. The CDR3 consists of 15 residues. The CDR3 DNA reads TGTGCCAGCAGGCCGCAGACAGGGGGCCCCTACGAGCAGTACTTC. It translates to CASRPQTGGPYEQYF.

The rearrangement uses TRBV28 and TRBJ1-5; D is perhaps TRBD1 (5 bases). In germline, CDR1 is MDHEN, CDR2 SYDVKM. CDR3 length: 14 residues. The V and J ends lost 6 bases and 2 bases respectively, with 11 bases between them. The CDR3 region is CASSSPGGNQPQHF. In DNA, the CDR3 is TGTGCCAGCAGCTCGCCGGGGGGCAATCAGCCCCAGCATTTT.

The chain has TRBV28 and TRBJ2-1; a possible D gene is TRBD2 (6 bases). The CDR3 has 15 amino acids. CDR1 MDHEN and CDR2 SYDVKM come from the germline V gene. V gave up 5 bases and J gave up 5 bases, with 16 bases separating them. CDR3: CASSPVGGGHNEQFF. The CDR3 coding sequence is TGTGCCAGCAGTCCAGTCGGGGGAGGTCACAATGAGCAGTTCTTC.

This clone was detected only a few times. This CDR3 reads CASSLSGTGRDEQFF. Here the CDR3 DNA reads TGTGCCAGCAGTTTATCCGGGACAGGGCGAGATGAGCAGTTCTTC. The gene calls are TRBV27 and TRBJ2-1, with TRBD1 matching over 9 bases. Germline-derived CDR1 and CDR2 are MNHEY and SMNVEV (reference sequence). The V and J ends lost 0 bases and 8 bases, in that order; junction bases with no gene match: 5. The CDR3 extends over 15 amino acids.